This T cell receptor (beta chain) is from a study of blood T cell repertoires in COVID-19. Across the study: The United States, Italy and Spain supplied acute and convalescent COVID-19 samples. From T cells, B-cell-depleted T cells, or PBMCs came the material, which was cDNA or gDNA.

Original methodology: From reference gene primer amplification, estimates of nucleated cell counts were derived. Only in-frame clones appear in the TCRdb table, and some are missing; sequencing was by immunoSEQ multiplex PCR. That table furnishes V, J and clone size, whereas the DNA furnished D and trimming. Of around 69,000 clones listed, approximately 85% were seen once; the top ten hold approximately 25%. Sequenced: peripheral blood. This clonotype was obtained from a man aged 50 or older with acute or convalescent COVID-19.

CDR3 nucleotide sequence: TGTGCCAGCAGTCAGATAAGGGGGCTGTCCCAGCATTTT. It encodes CASSQIRGLSQHF. The chain has TRBV6-5 and TRBJ1-5; TRBD1 matches at 7 bases. Germline loops: CDR1 MNHEY, CDR2 SVGAGI. This CDR3 has 13 residues. V shed 5 bases and J 11 bases; nucleotides not matched to a gene: 9.